The 11 T cell receptor beta chains in this list originate from one sample, sequenced in a study of blood T cell repertoires in COVID-19. Clones were read by immunoSEQ multiplex PCR, and TCRdb kept only the in-frame ones, dropping some. The data show 200,000 to 250,000 clones, with around 86% seen just once and about 6% held by the top ten. The sample was peripheral blood. These receptors came from a man older than 75 with acute or convalescent COVID-19.

J is TRBJ1-6 and V is TRBV5-8; D remains ambiguous. V was clipped by 1 base and J by 0 bases, with 5 bases between them. In germline, CDR1 is SGHTS, CDR2 YDEGEE. The CDR3 runs to 15 residues. The CDR3 spells CASSLSSSYNSPLHF. The CDR3 DNA follows: TGTGCCAGCAGCTTGTCGAGCTCCTATAATTCACCCCTCCACTTT.

This clone was observed once. This chain uses TRBV5-4 with TRBJ2-5; 12 bases are shared with TRBD2. V shed 2 bases, J shed 3 bases, and the junction held 5 bases outside the gene matches. The CDR3 loop spans 16 amino acids. Germline CDR1 reads SGHNT; CDR2 reads YYREEE (reference sequence). The CDR3 is CASSFPGLAGKETQYF. The CDR3 DNA reads TGTGCCAGCAGCTTTCCAGGACTAGCGGGAAAAGAGACCCAGTACTTC.

The genes are TRBV6-5 and TRBJ2-1; possibly TRBD2 for D (6 bases). Germline CDR1 and CDR2: MNHEY and SVGAGI. V was trimmed by 6 bases and J by 0 bases, leaving 12 bases between them. The CDR3 spans 15 residues. DNA of the CDR3: TGTGCCAGCAGGATAAGCGGGCCCTCCTACAATGAGCAGTTCTTC. It translates to CASRISGPSYNEQFF.

This clone was found once. V is TRBV19 and J is TRBJ2-7; 10 bases map to TRBD2. Trimming took 5 bases from V and 2 from J; bases not matched to a gene: 9. From germline, CDR1 is LNHDA and CDR2 SQIVND (reference sequence). CDR3 length: 16 residues. CDR3 nucleotides: TGTGCCAGTAGTTCAGGTGGAGCGGGAGGGACCTACGAGCAGTACTTC. This sequence encodes CASSSGGAGGTYEQYF.

V usage is TRBV27 and J usage is TRBJ2-7, with TRBD2 matching over 15 bases. The CDR3 extends over 21 amino acids. After removal of 5 bases from V and 0 bases from J, the junction contained 17 bases not matched to a gene. Germline-derived CDR1 and CDR2 are MNHEY and SMNVEV (reference sequence). CDR3: CASSPGTGGGLAGGSSYEQYF. The CDR3 nucleotides are TGTGCCAGCAGTCCCGGGACAGGGGGCGGACTAGCGGGAGGGAGCTCCTACGAGCAGTACTTC.

The J gene is TRBJ1-5, the V gene TRBV2; tentatively, D is TRBD1 (6 bases). The CDR3 extends over 16 amino acids. Germline V gives CDR1 SNHLY, CDR2 FYNNEI. V lost 5 bases and J lost 4, with 18 bases in between. CDR3 region: CASSPHRDMMNQPQHF. As DNA, the CDR3 is TGTGCCAGCAGTCCCCACAGGGACATGATGAATCAGCCCCAGCATTTT.

The chain employs TRBV28 and TRBJ2-1, with D perhaps TRBD2 (6 bases). Between the trimmed V and J ends, which lost 6 bases and 6 bases, there was a span of 18 bases. The CDR3 runs 15 residues. Germline CDR1 MDHEN, CDR2 SYDVKM. CDR3 residues: CASSPEGSYSNEQFF. CDR3 bases: TGTGCCAGCAGCCCGGAGGGTTCGTATTCCAATGAGCAGTTCTTC.

Only a few counts were recorded for this clone. The V call is TRBV5-6, the J call TRBJ1-2; no clear D gene. Germline lookup yields CDR1 SGHDT and CDR2 YYEEEE. Trimming cost V 4 bases and J 3 bases, with 7 bases left between them. The length of the CDR3 is 12 residues. The CDR3 spells CASSRRDYGYTF. The CDR3, as DNA: TGTGCCAGCAGCAGGCGGGACTATGGCTACACCTTC.

The V gene is TRBV11-2, the J gene TRBJ1-3; 8 bases match TRBD1. Losses at the gene ends were 1 base for V and 2 bases for J; bases not matched to a gene: 7. Germline V gives CDR1 SGHAT, CDR2 FQNNGV. This CDR3 contains 17 residues. CDR3 coding DNA: TGTGCCAGCAGCTTAGTCGCTGGACAGGGACCTGGAAACACCATATATTTT. This encodes CASSLVAGQGPGNTIYF.

The chain combines TRBV2 with TRBJ2-5, with D possibly TRBD2 on 5 matching bases. The germline V and J ends were trimmed by 7 bases and 1 base, with 13 bases remaining between them. The CDR3 is made up of 14 amino acids. Per the germline V gene, CDR1 is SNHLY and CDR2 is FYNNEI. The CDR3 region is CASNEGVLQETQYF. The DNA for the CDR3 is TGTGCCAGCAACGAGGGAGTCCTCCAAGAGACCCAGTACTTC.

The CDR3 region is CASSDQGFSYEQYV. The CDR3 coding sequence is TGTGCCAGCAGTGATCAGGGCTTTTCCTACGAGCAGTACGTC. The chain is built from TRBV2 and TRBJ2-7; D is possibly TRBD1 (5 bases). The germline gives CDR1 SNHLY, CDR2 FYNNEI. The V and J ends lost 3 bases and 1 base respectively, with 10 bases between them. The CDR3 length is 14 residues.